This TCR beta chain derives from a study of shared clonotypes between healthy human individuals. Study-level background: The plates for each donor numbered three CD4 naive, three CD4 memory, two CD8 naive and one CD8 memory.

Some 30,000 T cell genomes (about 210 ng DNA) went into each sorted-subset replicate. The protocol was immunoSEQ multiplex PCR, while the TCRdb copy is restricted to in-frame clones and leaves out a portion. In the table there are about 680,000 clones, around four fifths of which are singletons. This clone came up once. Germline CDR1 reads SNHLY; CDR2 reads FYNNEI. Trimming shortened V by 2 bases and J by 1 base, and 12 bases separated the two germline ends. The CDR3 length is 16 residues. The rearrangement joins TRBV2 to TRBJ1-5; the D gene is possibly TRBD1 (5 bases). The material sequenced was memory CD4+ T cells sorted from blood. This sample's subset: CD45RA-negative fraction. This clonotype originated in a woman younger than 45 in good health. For the CDR3, the DNA is TGTGCCAGCAGTGAAATCGGGGGTATAAGCAATCAGCCCCAGCATTTT. Its translation: CASSEIGGISNQPQHF.